The 15 T cell receptor beta chains in this list originate from one sample, sequenced in a study of T cells in pancreatic ductal adenocarcinoma. Assay: immunoSEQ multiplex PCR; the TCRdb copy retains only in-frame clones and omits some. The table has just under 30,000 clones, around nine tenths seen once. Selected pancreatic ductal adenocarcinoma patients had undergone surgery without neoadjuvant therapy. Sequencing was performed on PBMCs. The receptors originated from a human donor with pancreatic ductal adenocarcinoma.

This clone appeared a few times. This chain connects TRBV11-3 to TRBJ2-3; D is perhaps TRBD2 (7 bases). Trimming took 4 bases from V and 0 from J, leaving 17 bases between them. This CDR3 spans 17 amino acids. Germline-derived CDR1 and CDR2 are SGHNT and YENEEA. The CDR3 DNA is TGTGCCAGCAGCTATAGGTCGGGGGGCTCTAGCACAGATACGCAGTATTTT. Encoded protein: CASSYRSGGSSTDTQYF.

This clone was seen a few times. The chain has TRBV2 and TRBJ1-1, with TRBD1 as a possible D gene (6 bases). The V gene's germline CDR1 is SNHLY and CDR2 FYNNEI. The CDR3 length is 12 residues. V dropped 10 bases and J dropped 3 bases, with 12 bases sitting between them. As DNA, the CDR3 is TGTGCCATCTGGGGGGGGCACACTGAAGCTTTCTTT. Protein sequence: CAIWGGHTEAFF.

The chain carries TRBV7-2 and TRBJ2-7, with 8 bases that match TRBD2. CDR3 length equals 16 residues. The germline V gene has CDR1 SGHTA and CDR2 FQGNSA. Losses at the gene ends were 5 bases for V and 0 bases for J; bases not matched to a gene: 9. In DNA form, the CDR3 reads TGTGCCAGCAGCGGGACTAGAACCCAAAACTCCTACGAGCAGTACTTC. It specifies CASSGTRTQNSYEQYF.

The gene calls are TRBV19 and TRBJ1-3; TRBD1 matches at 7 bases. V trimming: 8 bases; J trimming: 0 bases; junction bases outside the gene matches: 13. The length of the CDR3 is 17 residues. The germline V gene encodes CDR1 LNHDA and CDR2 SQIVND (reference sequence). The CDR3 here is CASSKPGQPSSGNTIYF. The CDR3 coding sequence is TGTGCCAGTTCTAAGCCGGGACAGCCGAGCTCTGGAAACACCATATATTTT.

V usage is TRBV19 and J usage is TRBJ1-1; D is possibly TRBD1 (6 bases). Deletions cut 6 bases from V and 1 base from J, with 12 bases between. Looked up from germline, CDR1 is LNHDA and CDR2 is SQIVND (reference sequence). The CDR3 has 14 residues. CDR3 in amino acids: CASRTGTTNTEAFF. As DNA, the CDR3 is TGTGCCAGTAGAACCGGGACAACGAACACTGAAGCTTTCTTT.

Here the CDR3 reads CASGLRTATSTDTQYF. In DNA, the CDR3 is TGTGCTAGTGGTTTGAGGACAGCCACTAGCACAGATACGCAGTATTTT. The rearrangement uses TRBV12-5 and TRBJ2-3; D may be TRBD1 (6 bases). Trimming removed 2 bases from V and 0 bases from J, with 12 bases in between. Germline V gene data show CDR1 as LGHNT and CDR2 as FRNRAP. CDR3 size: 16 residues.

This chain links TRBV30 with TRBJ2-5; no reliable D call. The CDR3 loop spans 12 amino acids. V was pared by 2 bases and J by 5 bases, with 9 bases between. Germline V CDR1 and CDR2: GTSNPN, SVGIG (reference sequence). The chain's CDR3 is CAWSRVRETQYF. CDR3 DNA: TGTGCCTGGAGTAGGGTCCGGGAGACCCAGTACTTC.

The CDR3 reads CASSNNRDGTIYF. The CDR3 nucleotides are TGTGCCAGCAGTAACAACAGGGATGGCACCATATATTTT. The chain employs TRBV6-5 and TRBJ1-3; a weak D match, TRBD1 (6 bases). The CDR3 length is 13 residues. Trimming cost V 5 bases and J 9 bases, with 14 bases left between them. Germline CDR1 MNHEY, CDR2 SVGAGI.

This chain joins TRBV7-9 and TRBJ2-3, with D possibly TRBD1 on 5 matching bases. CDR1 and CDR2 from the germline V gene are SEHNR and FQNEAQ (reference sequence). CDR3 length equals 13 residues. Trimming cost V 5 bases and J 4 bases, with 10 bases left between them. The DNA of the CDR3 is TGTGCCAGCAGCGGGGCATGGGCAGATACGCAGTATTTT. Its translation: CASSGAWADTQYF.

The chain recombines TRBV12-5 with TRBJ1-2; weak D call: TRBD1 (5 bases). Germline CDR1 reads LGHNT; CDR2 reads FRNRAP. V shed 5 bases and J shed 4 bases, with 14 bases lying between them. This CDR3 spans 14 amino acids. CDR3 DNA sequence: TGTGCTAGTGGTCCTCCGGGACCTCTCTATGGCTACACCTTC. Protein sequence: CASGPPGPLYGYTF. The variable domain in full, with the rest retrieved from reference TRBV12-5 and TRBJ1-2, is DARVTQTPRHKVTEMGQEVTMRCQPILGHNTVFWYRQTMMQGLELLAYFRNRAPLDDSGMPKDRFSAEMPDATLATLKIQPSEPRDSAVYFCASGPPGPLYGYTFGSGTRLTVV.

The CDR3 sequence is CASSSLQGVANQPQHF. The DNA of the CDR3 is TGTGCCAGCAGCTCCCTACAGGGGGTGGCCAATCAGCCCCAGCATTTT. J is TRBJ1-5 and V is TRBV7-2; TRBD1 agrees at 8 bases. Germline trimming cut 4 bases from V and 3 bases from J; bases unmatched to any gene: 8. CDR1 and CDR2 from the germline V gene are SGHTA and FQGNSA. CDR3 size: 16 residues. The whole variable domain, remainder taken from reference TRBV7-2 and TRBJ1-5, is GAGVSQSPSNKVTEKGKDVELRCDPISGHTALYWYRQSLGQGLEFLIYFQGNSAPDKSGLPSDRFSAERTGGSVSTLTIQRTQQEDSAVYLCASSSLQGVANQPQHFGDGTRLSIL.

The V gene is TRBV7-2, the J gene TRBJ2-1; TRBD2 agrees at 12 bases. V was pared by 5 bases and J by 14 bases, with 16 bases of the junction left unmatched. This CDR3 spans 16 amino acids. Germline lookup yields CDR1 SGHTA and CDR2 FQGNSA. The CDR3, as DNA: TGTGCCAGCAGCGCAAACCCCCGGACTAGCGGGACACGAGAGTTCTTC. Protein product: CASSANPRTSGTREFF.

This chain links TRBV28 with TRBJ1-1; the D gene is possibly TRBD1 (5 bases). V was shortened by 11 bases and J by 1 base, with 14 bases between the two germline ends. Looked up from germline, CDR1 is MDHEN and CDR2 is SYDVKM. The CDR3 length is 13 residues. CDR3 coding DNA: TGTGCCCTCTCGGGGGGGGAGAACACTGAAGCTTTCTTT. It encodes CALSGGENTEAFF.

This chain links TRBV10-3 with TRBJ1-1, with 11 bases fitting TRBD1. Germline V gives CDR1 ENHRY, CDR2 SYGVKD. This CDR3 spans 17 amino acids. The junction had 7 bases not matched to a gene; V was cut back by 0 bases and J by 4 bases. The CDR3 protein is CAISESRGTGGSTEAFF. Written as DNA, the CDR3 is TGTGCCATCAGTGAGTCTCGGGGGACAGGGGGGAGCACTGAAGCTTTCTTT.

The V gene is TRBV6-1, the J gene TRBJ2-5, with 8 bases matching TRBD1. The CDR3 is 16 amino acids. The trim removed 3 bases at V and 3 bases at J, leaving 9 bases unmatched. Germline values: CDR1 MNHNS, CDR2 SASEGT. CDR3 in DNA: TGTGCCAGCAGTGAGCAGGGGGCGCGAACGAAAGAGACCCAGTACTTC. Its translation is CASSEQGARTKETQYF.